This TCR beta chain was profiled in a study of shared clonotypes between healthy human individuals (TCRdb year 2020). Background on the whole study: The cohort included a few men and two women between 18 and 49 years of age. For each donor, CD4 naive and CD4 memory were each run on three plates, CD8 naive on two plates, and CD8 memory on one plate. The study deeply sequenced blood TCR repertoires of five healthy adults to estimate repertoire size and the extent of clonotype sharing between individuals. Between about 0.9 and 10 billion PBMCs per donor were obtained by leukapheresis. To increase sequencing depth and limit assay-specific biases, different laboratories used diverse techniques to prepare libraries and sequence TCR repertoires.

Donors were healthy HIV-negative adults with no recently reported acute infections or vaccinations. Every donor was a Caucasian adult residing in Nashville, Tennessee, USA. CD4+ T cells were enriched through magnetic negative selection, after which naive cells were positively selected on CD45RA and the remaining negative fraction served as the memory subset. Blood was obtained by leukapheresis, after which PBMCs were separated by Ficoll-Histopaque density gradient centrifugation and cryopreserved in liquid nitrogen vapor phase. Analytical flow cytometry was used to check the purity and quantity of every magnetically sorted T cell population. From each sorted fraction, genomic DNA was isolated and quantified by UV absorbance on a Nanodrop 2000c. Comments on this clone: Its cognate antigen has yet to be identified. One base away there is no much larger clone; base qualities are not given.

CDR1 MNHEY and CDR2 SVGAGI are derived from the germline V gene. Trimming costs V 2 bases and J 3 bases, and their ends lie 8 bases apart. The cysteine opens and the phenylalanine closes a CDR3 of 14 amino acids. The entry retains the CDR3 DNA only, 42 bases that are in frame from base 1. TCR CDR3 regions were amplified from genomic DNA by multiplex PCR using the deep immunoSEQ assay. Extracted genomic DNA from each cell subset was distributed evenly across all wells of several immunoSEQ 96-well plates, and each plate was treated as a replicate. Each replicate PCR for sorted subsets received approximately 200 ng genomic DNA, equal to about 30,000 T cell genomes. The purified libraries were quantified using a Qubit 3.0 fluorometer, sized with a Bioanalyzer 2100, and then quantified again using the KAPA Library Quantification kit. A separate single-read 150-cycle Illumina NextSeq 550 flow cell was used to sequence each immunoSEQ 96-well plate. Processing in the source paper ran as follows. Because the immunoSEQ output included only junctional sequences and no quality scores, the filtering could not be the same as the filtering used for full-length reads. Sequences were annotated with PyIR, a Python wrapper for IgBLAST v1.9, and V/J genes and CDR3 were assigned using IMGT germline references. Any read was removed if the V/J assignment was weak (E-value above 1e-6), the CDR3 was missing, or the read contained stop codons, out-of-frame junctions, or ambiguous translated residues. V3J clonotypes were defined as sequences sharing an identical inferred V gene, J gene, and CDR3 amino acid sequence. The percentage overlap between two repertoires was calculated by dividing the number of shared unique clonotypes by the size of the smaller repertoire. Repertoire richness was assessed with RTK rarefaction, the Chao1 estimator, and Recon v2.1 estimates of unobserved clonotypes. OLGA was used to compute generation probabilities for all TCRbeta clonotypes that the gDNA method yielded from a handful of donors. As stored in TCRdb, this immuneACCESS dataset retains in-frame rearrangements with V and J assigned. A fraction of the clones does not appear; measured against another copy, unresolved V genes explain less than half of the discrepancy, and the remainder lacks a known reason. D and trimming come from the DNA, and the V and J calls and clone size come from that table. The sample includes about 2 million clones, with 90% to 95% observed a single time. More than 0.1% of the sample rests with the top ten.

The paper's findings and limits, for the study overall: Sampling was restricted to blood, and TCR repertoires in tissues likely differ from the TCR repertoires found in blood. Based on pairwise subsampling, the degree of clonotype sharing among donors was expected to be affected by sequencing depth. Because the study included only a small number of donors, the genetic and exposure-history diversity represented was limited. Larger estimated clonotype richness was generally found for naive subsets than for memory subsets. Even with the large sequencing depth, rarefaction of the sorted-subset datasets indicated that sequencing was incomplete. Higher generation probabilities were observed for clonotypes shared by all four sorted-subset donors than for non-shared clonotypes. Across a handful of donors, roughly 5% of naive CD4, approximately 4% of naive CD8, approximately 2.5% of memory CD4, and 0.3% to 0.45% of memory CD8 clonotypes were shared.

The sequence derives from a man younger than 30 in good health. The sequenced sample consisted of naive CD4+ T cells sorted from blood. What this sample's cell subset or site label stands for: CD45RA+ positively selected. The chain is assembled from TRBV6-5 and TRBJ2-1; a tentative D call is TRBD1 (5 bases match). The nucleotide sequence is TGTGCCAGCAGTTACCTAGGGGACTACAATGAGCAGTTCTTC. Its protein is CASSYLGDYNEQFF.